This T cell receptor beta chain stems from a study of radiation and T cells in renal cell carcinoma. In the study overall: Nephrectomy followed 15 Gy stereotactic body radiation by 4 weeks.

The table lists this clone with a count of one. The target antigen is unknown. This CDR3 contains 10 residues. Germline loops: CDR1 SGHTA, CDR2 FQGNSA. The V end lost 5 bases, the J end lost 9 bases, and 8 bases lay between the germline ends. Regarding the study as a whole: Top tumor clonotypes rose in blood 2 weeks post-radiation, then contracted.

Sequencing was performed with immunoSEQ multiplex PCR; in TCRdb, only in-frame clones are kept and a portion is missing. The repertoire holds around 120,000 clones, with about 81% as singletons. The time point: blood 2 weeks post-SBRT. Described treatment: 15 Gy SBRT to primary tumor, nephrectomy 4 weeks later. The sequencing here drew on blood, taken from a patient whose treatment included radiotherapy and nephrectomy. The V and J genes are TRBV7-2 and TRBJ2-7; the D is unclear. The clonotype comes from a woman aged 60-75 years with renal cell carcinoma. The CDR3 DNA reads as TGTGCCAGCAGCCTCAGTCGGCAGTACTTC. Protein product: CASSLSRQYF.